This note documents a single T cell receptor (beta chain) sequence. Researchers amplified the TCR beta CDR3 regions from RNA transcripts. A first-round RT-PCR of the TCR CDR3 used the HTBI primer set. MiXCR, run by TCRdb on the multiplex PCR reads, gives a single entry per CDR3 protein. The sample holds a few hundred thousand distinct CDR3 sequences, 15% to 18% seen once. The entry originates in a study of T cells in Graves' hyperthyroidism and ophthalmopathy. The sample was blood. This receptor was identified in a woman younger than 35 with Graves' hyperthyroidism.

Here the CDR3 DNA reads TGTGCCAGCAGACCTAAAACAGGGGGCGACGGGTTTCTTTACGAGCAGTACTTC. Encoded protein: CASRPKTGGDGFLYEQYF. J is TRBJ2-7 and V is TRBV7-9; TRBD1 aligns across 9 bases. CDR1 SEHNR and CDR2 FQNEAQ come from the germline V gene (reference sequence). This CDR3 spans 18 amino acids. With V trimmed by 6 bases and J by 4 bases, 19 bases remained unmatched. The full variable domain, with the rest looked up from reference TRBV7-9 and TRBJ2-7, is DTGVSQNPRHKITKRGQNVTFRCDPISEHNRLYWYRQTLGQGPEFLTYFQNEAQLEKSRLLSDRFSAERPKGSFSTLEIQRTEQGDSAMYLCASRPKTGGDGFLYEQYFGPGTRLTVT.